These 2 T cell receptor beta chains originate from one sample sequenced in a study of blood T cell repertoires in COVID-19 (dated by TCRdb to about 2020). To prepare the library, the immunoSEQ multiplex PCR assay was applied. Not all clones reach the TCRdb copy of this immuneACCESS table, which keeps in-frame sequences only. Checked studies attribute under half of the gap to unresolved V genes and leave the rest unexplained. The sample contains about 190,000 clones, about 85% of them found a single time. The ten largest clones take up around 1.9% of the sample. Sample: peripheral blood. Receptors were obtained from a man aged 65 to 85 with active or convalescent COVID-19.

The J gene is TRBJ1-6, the V gene TRBV7-2; D is perhaps TRBD1 (5 bases). This CDR3 region has 15 residues. In germline, CDR1 is SGHTA, CDR2 FQGNSA. The V gene lost 2 bases and the J gene lost 7 bases, with 12 bases spanning the gap. DNA of the CDR3: TGTGCCAGCAGCTTATTGGGGCAGGGAAATTCACCCCTCCACTTT. As protein: CASSLLGQGNSPLHF.

The genes are TRBV7-2 and TRBJ2-7; weak D call: TRBD1 (6 bases). Per the germline V gene, CDR1 is SGHTA and CDR2 is FQGNSA. With 5 bases removed from V and 6 bases from J, the gap between germline ends came to 11 bases. This CDR3 is built from 12 residues. The CDR3 loop is CASSPGAVEQYF. The CDR3 DNA reads as TGTGCCAGCAGCCCAGGGGCGGTCGAGCAGTACTTC.